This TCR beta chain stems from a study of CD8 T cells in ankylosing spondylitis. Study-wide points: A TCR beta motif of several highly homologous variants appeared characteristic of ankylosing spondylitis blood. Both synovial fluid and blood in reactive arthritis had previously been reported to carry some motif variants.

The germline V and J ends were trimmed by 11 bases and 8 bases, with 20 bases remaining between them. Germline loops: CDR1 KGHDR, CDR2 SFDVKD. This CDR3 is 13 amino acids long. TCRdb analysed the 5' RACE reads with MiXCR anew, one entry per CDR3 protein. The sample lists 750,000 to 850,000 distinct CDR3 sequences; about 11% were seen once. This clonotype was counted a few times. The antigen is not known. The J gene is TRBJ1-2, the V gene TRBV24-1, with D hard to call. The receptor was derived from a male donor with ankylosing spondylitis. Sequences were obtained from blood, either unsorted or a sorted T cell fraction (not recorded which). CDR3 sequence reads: CANRAGECEGYTF. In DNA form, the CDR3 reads TGTGCCAACCGGGCGGGCGAATGTGAGGGCTACACCTTC.